This T cell receptor (beta chain) came from a study of T cell repertoires in cytomegalovirus infection. Study-level findings and limits: Accumulated public TCR beta family frequency recognized individuals carrying CMV together with the relevant HLA.

The CDR3 has 18 residues. Trimming took 6 bases from V and 1 from J; bases not matched to a gene: 16. Germline CDR1 is MDHEN and CDR2 is SYDVKM. Details on this clonotype: What it binds is not known.

TCRdb re-called the reads through MiXCR, storing one row per CDR3 protein. The repertoire holds fewer than 1,000,000 distinct CDR3 sequences, with approximately 30% as singletons. The specimen was cultured CD8+ T cells from PBMCs, collected from culture after CMV antigen stimulation. The TCR sequence derives from a human donor in good health (CMV status not recorded). Some clones in this sample may be carry-over from other donors' samples. The rearrangement uses TRBV28 and TRBJ1-2; 8 bases agree with TRBD1. The CDR3 DNA follows: TGTGCCAGCAGCCTACCCCGGACAGGGTCGGAGATTAACTATGGCTACACCTTC. Amino acids: CASSLPRTGSEINYGYTF.